This TCR beta chain was observed in a study of control samples from healthy donors and cancer patients. The CDR3 spans 17 residues. In germline, CDR1 is SGDLS, CDR2 YYNGEE. The trim removed 0 bases at V and 0 bases at J, leaving 5 bases unmatched. Only in-frame clones appear in the TCRdb table, and some are missing; sequencing was by immunoSEQ multiplex PCR. Of 150,000 to 200,000 clones detected, 85% to 90% appear once; the ten largest clones hold more than 1.5%. The sequencing input was blood. This TCR came from a man aged 18 to 30 in good health. This chain joins TRBV9 and TRBJ2-1; 8 bases map to TRBD2. CDR3 sequence: CASSVAIGGASYNEQFF. The DNA for the CDR3 is TGTGCCAGCAGCGTAGCTATCGGGGGGGCCTCCTACAATGAGCAGTTCTTC.